This T cell receptor (beta chain) emerged from a study of molecular identifiers for immune sequencing clone quantification. Overall study context: Sequencing covered four of five parts into which replicate RNA from about 20,000 or 100,000 naive CD8 cells was split.

One entry per CDR3 protein, called by TCRdb with MiXCR from the PCR reads. This sample has more than 250,000 distinct CDR3 sequences, with over 20% found just once. In this sample, this clonotype turned up many times. Antigen specificity is unknown. Naive CD8 T cells, phenotype CD8+CD4-CCR7+CD45RA+, were sorted. Study observations and caveats: Effector cells had over 98% of their molecules in clones above 20 RNA copies, while naive cells had under 1%. Highly expanded clone sizes could be underestimated by identical TCR molecules that share a barcode.

This sequence was found in a human donor in good health. Some libraries in this study had Jurkat cell RNA spiked in. The specimen sequenced was naive CD8+ T cells from blood, with Jurkat cell RNA spiked in. Subset given: FACS-sorted CD8+CD4-CCR7+CD45RA+ naive T cells.

As DNA, the CDR3 is TGCAGTGCTAGAGCTGAGGAGTCTAACTATGGCTACACCTTC. Amino acids: CSARAEESNYGYTF. This chain uses TRBV20-1 with TRBJ1-2; D is uncertain. Germline CDR1 and CDR2: DFQATT and SNEGSKA (reference sequence). The CDR3 length is 14 residues. V dropped 1 base and J dropped 0 bases, with 9 bases sitting between them.